These 12 T cell receptor beta chains were sequenced from one sample in a study of cytomegalovirus exposure and HLA in healthy donors. In the PCR, 60 Vbeta and 13 Jbeta primers were used. Method: immunoSEQ multiplex PCR; TCRdb's copy keeps in-frame clones and lacks some. The sample consists of 150,000 to 200,000 clones, 60% to 85% of them appearing once. The sample was PBMCs. The receptors here all came from a woman in her thirties in good health and CMV-seronegative.

The chain employs TRBV30 and TRBJ2-2, with a tentative D call TRBD1 (6 bases). V was cut by 3 bases and J by 4 bases, with 12 bases left in between. This CDR3 has 14 residues. Germline CDR1 reads GTSNPN; CDR2 reads SVGIG (reference sequence). CDR3 DNA: TGTGCCTGGAGGAAACCAGGGGCCACCGGGGAGCTGTTTTTT. Its translation is CAWRKPGATGELFF.

This sequence joins TRBV7-6 and TRBJ1-5; 7 positions agree with TRBD1. The germline V gene encodes CDR1 SGHVS and CDR2 FNYEAQ. CDR3 length equals 16 residues. V was pared by 1 base and J by 5 bases, with 8 bases of the junction left unmatched. The CDR3 here is CASSLEGGVFHQPQHF. In DNA form, the CDR3 reads TGTGCCAGCAGCTTAGAAGGGGGCGTCTTTCATCAGCCCCAGCATTTT.

The V and J genes are TRBV30 and TRBJ2-1; perhaps TRBD1 as D (6 bases). Trimming removed 5 bases from V and 8 bases from J, with 10 bases in between. Germline assignment: CDR1 GTSNPN and CDR2 SVGIG (reference sequence). The CDR3 sequence is 11 residues long. In DNA, the CDR3 is TGTGCCTGGGCAGGGGTGGATGAGCAGTTCTTC. This encodes CAWAGVDEQFF.

This chain links TRBV6-6 with TRBJ1-4, with a weak D call TRBD1 (5 bases). V lost 2 bases, J lost 7 bases, and 11 bases lay in between. This CDR3 contains 14 residues. Germline values: CDR1 MNHNY, CDR2 SVGAGI (reference sequence). Written as DNA, the CDR3 is TGTGCCAGCAGTTACCCTGGGGGGAGTGAAAAACTGTTTTTT. It yields the protein CASSYPGGSEKLFF.

This clone has more than one count but fewer than ten. This chain connects TRBV14 to TRBJ1-2; D not certain. The CDR3 spans 14 residues. CDR1 and CDR2 (germline): SGHDN, FVKESK. Trimming removed 1 base from V and 4 bases from J, with 10 bases in between. The CDR3 DNA sequence: TGTGCCAGCAGCCAAGCTGTGGGGAGCTATGGCTACACCTTC. Its translation is CASSQAVGSYGYTF.

This rearrangement joins TRBV5-4 to TRBJ2-7, with TRBD2 matching 10 bases. V was clipped by 4 bases and J by 0 bases; unmatched bases: 4. The germline CDR1 and CDR2 sequences are SGHNT and YYREEE (reference sequence). The CDR3 has 15 amino acids. The CDR3 nucleotides read TGTGCCAGCAGCACGAAGCGGGGGGGCTCCTACGAGCAGTACTTC. Translated, it gives CASSTKRGGSYEQYF.

The chain employs TRBV7-7 and TRBJ2-1; 13 positions agree with TRBD2. CDR3 length: 15 amino acids. Germline CDR1 SSHAT, CDR2 FNYEAQ (reference sequence). V lost 3 bases, J lost 5 bases, and 1 base stayed unmatched. The CDR3 DNA sequence: TGTGCCAGCAGCTTGGGACTAGCGGGAAACAATGAGCAGTTCTTC. Translation gives CASSLGLAGNNEQFF.

This clone has more than one count but fewer than ten. The CDR3 here is CASSLLGPGQRPLPLHF. CDR3 DNA: TGTGCCAGCTCCCTCTTAGGTCCGGGACAACGGCCGTTACCCCTCCACTTT. This chain connects TRBV18 to TRBJ1-6; the D gene is possibly TRBD1 (6 bases). This CDR3 comprises 17 residues. Germline CDR1 and CDR2: KGHSH and LQKENI. V was cut by 6 bases and J by 12 bases, with 27 bases left in between.

This chain links TRBV6-1 with TRBJ2-7, with TRBD1 as a possible D gene (6 bases). Trimming took off 6 bases at V and 6 bases at J, with 21 bases between the two ends. Germline values: CDR1 MNHNS, CDR2 SASEGT. This CDR3 has 15 amino acids. The CDR3 bases are TGTGCCAGCAGGGGTGGACAGTTCACCCTAGCCGAGCAGTACTTC. Translation gives CASRGGQFTLAEQYF.

This clone was picked up a small number of times. The rearrangement joins TRBV29-1 to TRBJ2-5; D uncertain. The CDR3 is made up of 13 amino acids. From germline, CDR1 is SQVTM and CDR2 ANQGSEA. With 0 bases removed from V and 4 bases from J, the gap between germline ends came to 9 bases. The CDR3 coding sequence is TGCAGCGTTGAAGATTTAAAGCGAGAGACCCAGTACTTC. This translates into CSVEDLKRETQYF.

This sequence joins TRBV6-1 and TRBJ2-3; 7 bases agree with TRBD1. The CDR3 is made up of 18 amino acids. V gave up 1 base and J gave up 3 bases; unmatched junction bases: 13. Germline CDR1 is MNHNS and CDR2 is SASEGT. CDR3 amino acids: CASSEEGARRLRTDTQYF. The CDR3 DNA sequence: TGTGCCAGCAGTGAAGAGGGGGCGCGGAGGTTACGTACAGATACGCAGTATTTT.

CDR3 sequence: CASSFYLPSNEKLFF. The CDR3 DNA reads as TGTGCCAGCAGTTTTTACCTCCCCAGTAATGAAAAACTGTTTTTT. The chain has TRBV2 and TRBJ1-4; D is unclear. V shed 5 bases and J shed 4 bases, with 14 bases lying between them. This CDR3 spans 15 amino acids. Looked up from germline, CDR1 is SNHLY and CDR2 is FYNNEI.